This TCR beta chain was documented in a study of blood T cell repertoires in COVID-19. Turning to the study itself: Acute and convalescent COVID-19 specimens originated in the United States, Italy and Spain. Sample material is recorded as cDNA or gDNA derived from T cells, B-cell-depleted T cells, or PBMCs.

V was shortened by 6 bases and J by 4 bases, with 15 bases between the two germline ends. CDR1 and CDR2 (germline): MNHEY, SVGAGI. CDR3 length equals 14 residues. This table comes from immunoSEQ multiplex PCR, and its TCRdb copy is limited to in-frame clones, with some not included. The sample yields under 300,000 clones, about 83% seen once. Sequenced: peripheral blood. The chain combines TRBV6-5 with TRBJ1-2, with a weak D call TRBD1 (5 bases). This clonotype was sampled from a man older than 75 with acute or convalescent COVID-19. The CDR3 DNA reads TGTGCCAGCAGGGACGGGGGAGGGTTCTATGGCTACACCTTC. Translation gives CASRDGGGFYGYTF.